This T cell receptor beta chain was captured by sequencing in a study of blood T cell repertoires in COVID-19. V lost 3 bases and J 4 bases, leaving 19 bases between the germline ends. Germline V lookup: CDR1 DFQATT, CDR2 SNEGSKA (reference sequence). The CDR3 runs to 17 residues. TCRdb keeps only in-frame clones here, not all; method: immunoSEQ multiplex PCR. The repertoire holds over 400,000 clones, with 70% to 90% as singletons. The source material was peripheral blood. This sequence originates from a human donor in a cohort sampled during active COVID-19. The genes are TRBV20-1 and TRBJ2-6, with D maybe TRBD1 (6 bases). Written as DNA, the CDR3 is TGCAGTGCTAGTTCGGGGCAGGGGTGGCTGGGGGCCAACGTCCTGACTTTC. The encoded protein is CSASSGQGWLGANVLTF.